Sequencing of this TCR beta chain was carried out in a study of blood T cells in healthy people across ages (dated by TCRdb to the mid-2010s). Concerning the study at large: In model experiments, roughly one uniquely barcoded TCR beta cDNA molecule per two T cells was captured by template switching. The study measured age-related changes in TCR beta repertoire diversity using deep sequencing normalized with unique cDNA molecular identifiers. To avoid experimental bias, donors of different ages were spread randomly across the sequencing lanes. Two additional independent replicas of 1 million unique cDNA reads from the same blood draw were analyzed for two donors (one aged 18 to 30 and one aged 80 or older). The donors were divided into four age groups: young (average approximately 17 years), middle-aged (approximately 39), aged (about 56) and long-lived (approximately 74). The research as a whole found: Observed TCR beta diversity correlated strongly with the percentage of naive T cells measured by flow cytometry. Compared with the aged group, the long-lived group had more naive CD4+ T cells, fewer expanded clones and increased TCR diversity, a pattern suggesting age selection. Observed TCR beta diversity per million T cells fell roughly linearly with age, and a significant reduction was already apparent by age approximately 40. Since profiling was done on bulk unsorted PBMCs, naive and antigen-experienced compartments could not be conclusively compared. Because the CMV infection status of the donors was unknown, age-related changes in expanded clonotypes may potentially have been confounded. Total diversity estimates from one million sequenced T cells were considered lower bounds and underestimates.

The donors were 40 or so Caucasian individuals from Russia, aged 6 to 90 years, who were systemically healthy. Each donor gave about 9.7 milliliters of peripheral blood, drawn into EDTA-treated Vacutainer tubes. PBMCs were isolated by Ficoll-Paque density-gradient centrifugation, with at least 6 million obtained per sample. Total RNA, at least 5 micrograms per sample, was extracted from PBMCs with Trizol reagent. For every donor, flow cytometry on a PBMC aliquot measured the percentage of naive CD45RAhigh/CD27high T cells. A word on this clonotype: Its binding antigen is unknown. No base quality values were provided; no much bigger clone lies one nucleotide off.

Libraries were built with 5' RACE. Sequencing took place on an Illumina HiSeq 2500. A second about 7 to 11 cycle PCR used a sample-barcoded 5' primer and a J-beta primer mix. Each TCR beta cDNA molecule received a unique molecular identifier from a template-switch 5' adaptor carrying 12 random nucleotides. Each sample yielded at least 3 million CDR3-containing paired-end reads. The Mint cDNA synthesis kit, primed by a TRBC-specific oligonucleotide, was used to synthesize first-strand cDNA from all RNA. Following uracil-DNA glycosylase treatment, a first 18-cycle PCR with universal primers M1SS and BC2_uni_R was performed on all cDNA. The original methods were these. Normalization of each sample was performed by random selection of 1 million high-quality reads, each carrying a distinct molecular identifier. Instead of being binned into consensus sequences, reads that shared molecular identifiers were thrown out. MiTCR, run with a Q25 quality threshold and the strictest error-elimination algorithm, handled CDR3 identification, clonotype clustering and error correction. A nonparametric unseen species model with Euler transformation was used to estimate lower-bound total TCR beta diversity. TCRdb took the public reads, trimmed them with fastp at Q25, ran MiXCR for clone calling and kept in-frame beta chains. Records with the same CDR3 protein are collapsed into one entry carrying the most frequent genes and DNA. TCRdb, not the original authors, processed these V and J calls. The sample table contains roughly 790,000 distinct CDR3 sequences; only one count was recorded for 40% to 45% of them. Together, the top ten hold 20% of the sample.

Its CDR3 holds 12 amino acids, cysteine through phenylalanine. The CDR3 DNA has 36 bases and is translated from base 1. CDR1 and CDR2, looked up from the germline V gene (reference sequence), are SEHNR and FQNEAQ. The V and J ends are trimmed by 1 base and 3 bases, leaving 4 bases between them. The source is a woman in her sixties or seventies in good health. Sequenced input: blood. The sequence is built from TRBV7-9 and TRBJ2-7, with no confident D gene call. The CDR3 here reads CASSLENYEQYF. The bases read TGTGCCAGCAGCTTAGAGAACTACGAGCAGTACTTC.